One and the same sample provided the 27 T cell receptor beta chains below, sequenced in a study of CD8 T cells in ankylosing spondylitis. TCRdb analysed the 5' RACE reads with MiXCR anew, one entry per CDR3 protein. Counted here are about 340,000 distinct CDR3 sequences, roughly 14% occurring once; the ten biggest clones make up roughly 1.1%. The specimen sequenced was blood, either unsorted or a sorted T cell fraction (not recorded which). All receptors come from a male donor with ankylosing spondylitis or in good health (not recorded which).

The chain is built from TRBV6-5 and TRBJ2-3; maybe TRBD1 (5 bases). Trimming shortened V by 2 bases and J by 11 bases, and 23 bases separated the two germline ends. In germline, CDR1 is MNHEY, CDR2 SVGAGI. This CDR3 has 16 amino acids. The CDR3 sequence is CASSYRTGPQGGVQYF. CDR3 nucleotide sequence: TGTGCCAGCAGTTACCGTACCGGGCCCCAGGGCGGAGTGCAGTATTTT.

The J gene is TRBJ2-3, the V gene TRBV20-1, with 10 positions matching TRBD2. CDR1 and CDR2 (germline): DFQATT, SNEGSKA (reference sequence). CDR3 length equals 15 residues. V lost 2 bases, J lost 6 bases, and 8 bases stayed unmatched. The CDR3 DNA is TGCAGTGCTAGATCCATAGCGGGAGGAAGGGATACGCAGTATTTT. The encoded protein is CSARSIAGGRDTQYF.

This sequence joins TRBV20-1 and TRBJ1-5; TRBD1 is a possible D gene (6 bases). In germline, CDR1 is DFQATT, CDR2 SNEGSKA (reference sequence). Trimming removed 6 bases at V and 8 bases at J, with 20 bases between. The CDR3 extends over 14 amino acids. The chain's CDR3 is CSASGTPFGEPQHF. CDR3 sequence (DNA): TGCAGTGCGAGCGGGACACCCTTCGGGGAGCCCCAGCATTTT.

V and J are TRBV7-8 and TRBJ1-1; 9 bases match TRBD1. The germline V gene encodes CDR1 SGHVS and CDR2 FQNEAQ. With 6 bases clipped from V and 0 bases from J, the junction kept 8 bases outside the gene matches. This CDR3 has 16 residues. The CDR3 region is CASRLTGTGLNTEAFF. The CDR3 region has the DNA TGTGCCAGCAGGTTGACCGGGACAGGGTTGAACACTGAAGCTTTCTTT.

This clonotype was counted only a few times. The genes are TRBV7-2 and TRBJ2-7; D is possibly TRBD1 (6 bases). V lost 2 bases and J 6 bases, leaving 20 bases between the germline ends. This CDR3 region has 16 residues. CDR1 is SGHTA, CDR2 FQGNSA, per germline. The DNA of the CDR3 is TGTGCCAGCAGCTTAATCTCAGGGGCCATGACGGGCGAGCAGTACTTC. This gives the protein CASSLISGAMTGEQYF.

The chain carries TRBV7-9 and TRBJ1-4; tentatively, D is TRBD1 (5 bases). V was cut by 6 bases and J by 7 bases, with 15 bases left in between. CDR3 length: 14 amino acids. The germline V gene encodes CDR1 SEHNR and CDR2 FQNEAQ (reference sequence). For the CDR3, the DNA is TGTGCCAGCAGTCAAGGCAGGGATGGTGAAAAACTGTTTTTT. Translated, it gives CASSQGRDGEKLFF.

The sample holds a few counts of this clonotype. V gene TRBV29-1 combines with J gene TRBJ2-3, with 13 bases fitting TRBD2. This CDR3 comprises 14 residues. Per the germline V gene, CDR1 is SQVTM and CDR2 is ANQGSEA. The J segment lost 5 bases and the V segment lost 4 bases, leaving 3 bases of the junction unmatched. The CDR3 DNA is TGCAGCGTTGTTACTAGCGGGAGGGGAGATACGCAGTATTTT. This translates into CSVVTSGRGDTQYF.

Notes on this clonotype: An end of the junction does not agree with germline; a read error may underlie this. V usage is TRBV4-2 and J usage is TRBJ1-6; tentative D call: TRBD1 (5 bases). CDR1 LGHNA and CDR2 YNFKEQ come from the germline V gene. The CDR3 spans 16 residues. DNA of the CDR3: TGTGCCAGCAGCCAAGACGTCCGACAGATGAATTCACCCCTCTACTTT. Protein sequence: CASSQDVRQMNSPLYF.

The sample holds a few counts of this clonotype. The chain combines TRBV7-9 with TRBJ1-1; unclear D gene. Germline CDR1 SEHNR, CDR2 FQNEAQ (reference sequence). The CDR3 is 12 amino acids. V was clipped by 5 bases and J by 10 bases, with 14 bases between them. The CDR3 protein is CASSPDLDIAFF. In nucleotides, the CDR3 is TGTGCCAGCAGCCCAGACTTGGATATAGCTTTCTTT.

The chain recombines TRBV14 with TRBJ2-7, with D possibly TRBD2 on 6 matching bases. The CDR3 is 17 residues long. Germline V gene data show CDR1 as SGHDN and CDR2 as FVKESK. Trimming removed 4 bases at V and 7 bases at J, with 26 bases between. CDR3 amino acids: CASSRKRGLNIPIEQYF. CDR3 in DNA: TGTGCCAGCAGCCGGAAGAGGGGACTTAACATACCTATTGAGCAGTACTTC.

This clonotype was seen repeatedly, ten times or more. This chain connects TRBV5-1 to TRBJ1-1; D possibly corresponds to TRBD1 (6 bases). Germline V gives CDR1 SGHRS, CDR2 YFSETQ. This CDR3 is built from 17 residues. The V end was cut by 0 bases, the J end by 0 bases, with 15 bases between. CDR3 protein: CASSLVSAGDMNTEAFF. CDR3 in DNA: TGCGCCAGCAGCTTGGTTTCCGCCGGGGACATGAACACTGAAGCTTTCTTT.

Comment on this clonotype: The conserved phenylalanine or tryptophan normally closing the CDR3 is absent here, so this likely arose from a read error. J is TRBJ2-3 and V is TRBV13, with 10 bases fitting TRBD1. This CDR3 has 14 amino acids. Trimming took 4 bases from V and 3 from J; bases not matched to a gene: 1. Germline lookup yields CDR1 PRHDT and CDR2 FYEKMQ (reference sequence). CDR3 in DNA: TGTGCCAGCAGCTCGGGACAGGGGACAGATACGCAGTATGTT. Its protein is CASSSGQGTDTQYV.

The chain recombines TRBV5-1 with TRBJ2-3, with D possibly TRBD2 on 5 matching bases. From germline, CDR1 is SGHRS and CDR2 YFSETQ. This CDR3 is built from 15 residues. V lost 3 bases and J lost 0, with 11 bases in between. As DNA, the CDR3 is TGCGCCAGCAGCTCCCGGAGGCCGAGCACAGATACGCAGTATTTT. It specifies CASSSRRPSTDTQYF.

This clonotype has only a few counts. This chain links TRBV6-1 with TRBJ1-5, with 7 bases lining up with TRBD1. This CDR3 region has 14 residues. V trimming: 8 bases; J trimming: 5 bases; junction bases outside the gene matches: 9. Germline V gene sequence: CDR1 MNHNS, CDR2 SASEGT. The CDR3 sequence: CASRDRRADQPQHF. The CDR3 DNA follows: TGTGCCAGCCGGGACAGAAGGGCCGATCAGCCCCAGCATTTT.

The sample holds a few counts of this clonotype. The V call is TRBV10-3, the J call TRBJ1-2, with D possibly being TRBD1 (5 bases). Germline loops: CDR1 ENHRY, CDR2 SYGVKD. The CDR3 has 13 residues. V was cut by 4 bases and J by 2 bases, with 8 bases left in between. The CDR3, as DNA: TGTGCCATCAGTGGGGGGACGAACTATGGCTACACCTTC. This sequence encodes CAISGGTNYGYTF.

This rearrangement joins TRBV10-3 to TRBJ2-1, with no clear D. Trimming took 4 bases from V and 9 from J, leaving 7 bases between them. The germline V gene encodes CDR1 ENHRY and CDR2 SYGVKD. CDR3 length: 11 residues. CDR3 sequence reads: CAISVGGEQFF. CDR3 coding DNA: TGTGCCATCAGTGTAGGCGGTGAGCAGTTCTTC.

This clonotype came up a few times. The chain combines TRBV5-1 with TRBJ2-2; D may be TRBD1 (5 bases). Germline CDR1 and CDR2: SGHRS and YFSETQ. The CDR3 contains 16 residues. V was cut by 0 bases and J by 1 base, with 10 bases left in between. CDR3 in amino acids: CASSLESRVNTGELFF. The CDR3 coding sequence is TGCGCCAGCAGCTTGGAGTCCAGGGTGAACACCGGGGAGCTGTTTTTT.

The chain combines TRBV3-1 with TRBJ2-1; TRBD1 or TRBD2 may be the D gene (6 bases each). Germline V CDR1 and CDR2: LGHDT, YNNKEL (reference sequence). The CDR3 is 18 amino acids. V dropped 1 base and J dropped 0 bases, with 16 bases sitting between them. The CDR3 sequence is CASSQAGATFSSYNEQFF. CDR3 coding DNA: TGTGCCAGCAGCCAAGCGGGGGCTACGTTTAGCTCCTACAATGAGCAGTTCTTC.

The rearrangement joins TRBV2 to TRBJ2-3; possibly TRBD2 for D (5 bases). There are 15 residues in the CDR3. V was clipped by 2 bases and J by 2 bases, with 11 bases between them. Germline V gene lookup returns CDR1 SNHLY and CDR2 FYNNEI. The chain's CDR3 is CASSETGRPTDTQYF. The CDR3 nucleotides read TGTGCCAGCAGTGAAACGGGGAGACCCACAGATACGCAGTATTTT.

CDR3 amino acids: CSARGANEQYF. DNA for the CDR3: TGCAGTGCGAGGGGGGCCAACGAGCAGTACTTC. The chain has TRBV20-1 and TRBJ2-7; TRBD1 or TRBD2 may be the D gene (6 bases each). V was pared by 6 bases and J by 5 bases, with 11 bases between. CDR3 length equals 11 residues. Germline CDR1 and CDR2: DFQATT and SNEGSKA (reference sequence).

CDR3 amino acids: CSARDRNRREQYF. The CDR3 bases are TGCAGTGCTAGAGACCGGAATAGACGCGAGCAGTACTTC. The chain joins TRBV20-1 to TRBJ2-7; no reliable D call. CDR1 and CDR2 (germline): DFQATT, SNEGSKA (reference sequence). V was shortened by 0 bases and J by 6 bases, with 12 bases between the two germline ends. The CDR3 spans 13 residues.

The chain joins TRBV5-6 to TRBJ2-1; possible D gene TRBD2, 5 bases. This CDR3 has 15 residues. V lost 0 bases and J 9 bases, leaving 16 bases between the germline ends. Looked up from germline, CDR1 is SGHDT and CDR2 is YYEEEE. The CDR3 nucleotides are TGTGCCAGCAGCTTGGGAGGGAGCCGGGTAGGTGAGCAGTTCTTC. Its translation is CASSLGGSRVGEQFF.

The chain recombines TRBV12-3 or TRBV12-4 with TRBJ2-1, with D possibly being TRBD2 (6 bases). V was shortened by 4 bases and J by 9 bases, with 16 bases between the two germline ends. The CDR3 has 14 residues. The CDR3, as DNA: TGTGCCAGCAGTTCAAACGGCGGGGACGGTGAGCAGTTCTTC. As protein: CASSSNGGDGEQFF.

This clonotype has more than one count but fewer than ten. This rearrangement joins TRBV5-1 to TRBJ2-5; TRBD1 might be the D (5 bases). Germline V gene data show CDR1 as SGHRS and CDR2 as YFSETQ. This CDR3 region has 14 residues. V shed 0 bases and J shed 3 bases, with 9 bases lying between them. For the CDR3, the DNA is TGCGCCAGCAGCTTGGGACAGCTTAAAGAGACCCAGTACTTC. Translating gives CASSLGQLKETQYF.

The CDR3: CASSFRWATEAFF. In DNA form, the CDR3 reads TGTGCCAGCAGCTTCCGTTGGGCCACTGAAGCTTTCTTT. This chain joins TRBV11-3 and TRBJ1-1; D call uncertain. The V gene's germline CDR1 is SGHNT and CDR2 YENEEA. Trimming left V 3 bases short and J 4 bases short, with 9 bases between. CDR3 size: 13 residues.

The sample holds a few counts of this clonotype. This rearrangement joins TRBV6-1 to TRBJ2-1; D is perhaps TRBD2 (6 bases). CDR3 size: 12 residues. In germline, CDR1 is MNHNS, CDR2 SASEGT. V was shortened by 2 bases and J by 15 bases, with 14 bases between the two germline ends. The CDR3 nucleotides are TGTGCCAGCAGTGAATTTCTAAGGGAGGTGTTCTTC. Its translation: CASSEFLREVFF.

This clonotype turned up a few times. This chain joins TRBV6-2 or TRBV6-3 and TRBJ2-5, with a tentative D call TRBD2 (6 bases). Trimming pared 6 bases from V and 1 base from J, leaving 15 bases between. CDR3 length: 15 amino acids. Germline assignment: CDR1 MNHEY and CDR2 SVGEGT. The CDR3: CASREVAVIQETQYF. CDR3 DNA sequence: TGTGCCAGCAGAGAAGTAGCGGTGATCCAAGAGACCCAGTACTTC.